This T cell receptor (beta chain) was recorded in a study of T cells in Graves' hyperthyroidism and ophthalmopathy. Study at large: The authors collected peripheral blood at initial diagnosis, before any treatment. Study outcomes and limitations: Most clonotypes that expanded in the thyroid above 0.001 also showed up in blood. Classification by a 13 V-J model distinguished ophthalmopathy from stable hyperthyroidism.

Lactation, pregnancy, other autoimmune disease or uncontrolled infection led to exclusion of patients. The CDR3 is made up of 14 amino acids. Trimming cost V 6 bases and J 1 base, with 13 bases left between them. CDR1 is SGDLS and CDR2 is YYNGEE in the germline V gene. Authors of the study amplified TCR beta CDR3 regions from RNA transcripts. With the HTBI primer set, the TCR CDR3 went through a first round of RT-PCR. TCRdb independently ran MiXCR on the multiplex PCR reads; one entry per CDR3 protein. This table has roughly 800,000 distinct CDR3 sequences, around 39% appearing once. This clonotype was seen many times. Its target is unknown.

Sequenced sample: blood. The chain employs TRBV9 and TRBJ1-1, with a possible D match to TRBD1 (5 bases). This TCR was sampled from a man between 18 and 29 years old with Graves' hyperthyroidism. CDR3 residues: CASIVPGGNTEAFF. As DNA, the CDR3 is TGTGCCAGCATCGTCCCCGGGGGGAACACTGAAGCTTTCTTT. The full variable domain, in which reference TRBV9 and TRBJ1-1 provide the parts outside the CDR3, is DSGVTQTPKHLITATGQRVTLRCSPRSGDLSVYWYQQSLDQGLQFLIQYYNGEERAKGNILERFSAQQFPDLHSELNLSSLELGDSALYFCASIVPGGNTEAFFGQGTRLTVV.